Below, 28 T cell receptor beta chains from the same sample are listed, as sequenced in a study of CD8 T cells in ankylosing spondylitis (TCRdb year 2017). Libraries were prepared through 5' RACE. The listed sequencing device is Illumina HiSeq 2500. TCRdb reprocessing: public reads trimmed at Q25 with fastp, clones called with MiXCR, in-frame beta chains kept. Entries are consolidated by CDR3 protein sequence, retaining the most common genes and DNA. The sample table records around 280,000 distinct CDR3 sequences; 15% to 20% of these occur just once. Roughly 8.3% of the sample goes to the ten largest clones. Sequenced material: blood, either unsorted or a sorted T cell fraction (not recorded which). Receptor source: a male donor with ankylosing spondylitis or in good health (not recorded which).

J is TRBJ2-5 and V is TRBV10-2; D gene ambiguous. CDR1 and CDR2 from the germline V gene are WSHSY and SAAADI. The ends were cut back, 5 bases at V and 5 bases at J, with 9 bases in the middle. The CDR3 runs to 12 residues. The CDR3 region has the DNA TGCGCCAGCAGTAGACCCCGGGAGACCCAGTACTTC. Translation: CASSRPRETQYF.

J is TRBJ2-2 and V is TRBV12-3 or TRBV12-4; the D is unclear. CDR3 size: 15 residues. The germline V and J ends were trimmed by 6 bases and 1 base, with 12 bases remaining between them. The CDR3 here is CASRYGQKNTGELFF. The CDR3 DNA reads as TGTGCCAGCAGGTATGGGCAGAAGAACACCGGGGAGCTGTTTTTT.

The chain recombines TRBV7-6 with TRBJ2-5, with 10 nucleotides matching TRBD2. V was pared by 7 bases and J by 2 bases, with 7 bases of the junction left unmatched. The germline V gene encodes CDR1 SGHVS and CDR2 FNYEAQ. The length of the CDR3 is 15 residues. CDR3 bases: TGTGCCAGCACCCGGACTAGCGGTCTACAAGAGACCCAGTACTTC. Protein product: CASTRTSGLQETQYF.

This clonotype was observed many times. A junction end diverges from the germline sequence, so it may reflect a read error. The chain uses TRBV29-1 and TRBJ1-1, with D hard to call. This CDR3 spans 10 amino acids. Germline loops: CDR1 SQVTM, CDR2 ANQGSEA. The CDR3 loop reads CSVEDGPGLF. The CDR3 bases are TGCAGCGTTGAAGACGGTCCAGGCCTCTTT.

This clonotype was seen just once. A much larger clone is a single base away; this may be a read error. For the CDR3, the DNA is TGCGCCAGCATCGCACAAACAGGGGGCACTGAAGCTTTCTTT. Translating gives CASIAQTGGTEAFF. The chain has TRBV5-1 and TRBJ1-1, with 8 bases matching TRBD1. The ends lost 6 bases at V and 4 bases at J; junction bases unmatched: 8. Per germline, CDR1 SGHRS and CDR2 YFSETQ. The CDR3 is 14 residues long. Based on the CDR3 plus reference TRBV5-1 and TRBJ1-1, the full variable domain is KAGVTQTPRYLIKTRGQQVTLSCSPISGHRSVSWYQQTPGQGLQFLFEYFSETQRNKGNFPGRFSGRQFSNSRSEMNVSTLELGDSALYLCASIAQTGGTEAFFGQGTRLTVV.

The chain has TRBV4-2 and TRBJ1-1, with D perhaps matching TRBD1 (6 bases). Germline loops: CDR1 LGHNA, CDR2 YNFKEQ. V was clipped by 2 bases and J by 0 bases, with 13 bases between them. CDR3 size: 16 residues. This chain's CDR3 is CASSQPRQAMNTEAFF. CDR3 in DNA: TGTGCCAGCAGCCAACCCAGACAGGCCATGAACACTGAAGCTTTCTTT.

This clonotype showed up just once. CDR3 region: CASSSGLAGVATQYF. The DNA for the CDR3 is TGTGCCAGCAGCTCAGGACTAGCGGGAGTAGCTACGCAGTATTTT. The rearrangement joins TRBV7-3 to TRBJ2-3; TRBD2 matches 13 bases. Unmatched junction bases numbered 6, after V lost 4 bases and J lost 8 bases. The length of the CDR3 is 15 residues. Germline CDR1 reads SGHTA; CDR2 reads FQGTGA. The whole variable domain, filled in from reference TRBV7-3 and TRBJ2-3, reads GAGVSQTPSNKVTEKGKYVELRCDPISGHTALYWYRQSLGQGPEFLIYFQGTGAADDSGLPNDRFFAVRPEGSVSTLKIQRTERGDSAVYLCASSSGLAGVATQYFGPGTRLTVL.

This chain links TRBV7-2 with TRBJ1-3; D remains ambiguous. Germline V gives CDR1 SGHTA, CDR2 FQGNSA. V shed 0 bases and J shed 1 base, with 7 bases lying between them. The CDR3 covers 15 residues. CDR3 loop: CASSLARGSGNTIYF. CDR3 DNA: TGTGCCAGCAGCTTAGCACGAGGGTCTGGAAACACCATATATTTT.

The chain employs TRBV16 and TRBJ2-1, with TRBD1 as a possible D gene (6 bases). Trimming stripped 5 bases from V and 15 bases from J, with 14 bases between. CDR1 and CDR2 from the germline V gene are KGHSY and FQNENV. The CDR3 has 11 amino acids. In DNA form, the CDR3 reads TGTGCCAGCAGCACCCCACAGGGCCCGTTCTTC. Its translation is CASSTPQGPFF.

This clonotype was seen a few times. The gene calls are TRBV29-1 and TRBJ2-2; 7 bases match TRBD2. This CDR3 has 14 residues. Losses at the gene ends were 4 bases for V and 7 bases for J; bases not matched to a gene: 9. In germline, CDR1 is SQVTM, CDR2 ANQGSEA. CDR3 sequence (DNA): TGCAGCGTTGGCGGACTAGATAAGGGCGGGGAGCTGTTTTTT. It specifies CSVGGLDKGGELFF.

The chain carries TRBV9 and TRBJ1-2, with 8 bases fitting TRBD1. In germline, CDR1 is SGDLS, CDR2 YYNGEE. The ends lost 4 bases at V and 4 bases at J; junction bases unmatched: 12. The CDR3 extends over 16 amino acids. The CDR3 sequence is CASSPGGADRAYGYTF. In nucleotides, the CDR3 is TGTGCCAGCAGCCCCGGTGGGGCGGACAGGGCCTATGGCTACACCTTC.

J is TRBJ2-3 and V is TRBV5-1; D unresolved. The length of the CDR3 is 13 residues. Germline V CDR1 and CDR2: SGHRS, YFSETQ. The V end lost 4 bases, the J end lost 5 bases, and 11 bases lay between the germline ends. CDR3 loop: CASSGPSGDTQYF. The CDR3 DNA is TGCGCCAGCAGCGGGCCTTCGGGAGATACGCAGTATTTT. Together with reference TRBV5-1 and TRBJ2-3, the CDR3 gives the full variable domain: KAGVTQTPRYLIKTRGQQVTLSCSPISGHRSVSWYQQTPGQGLQFLFEYFSETQRNKGNFPGRFSGRQFSNSRSEMNVSTLELGDSALYLCASSGPSGDTQYFGPGTRLTVL.

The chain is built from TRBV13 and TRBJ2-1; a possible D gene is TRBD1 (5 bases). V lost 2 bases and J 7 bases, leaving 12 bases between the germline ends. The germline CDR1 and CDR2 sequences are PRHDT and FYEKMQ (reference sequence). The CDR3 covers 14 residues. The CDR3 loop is CASSLIGAENEQFF. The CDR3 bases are TGTGCCAGCAGCTTAATAGGGGCCGAGAATGAGCAGTTCTTC.

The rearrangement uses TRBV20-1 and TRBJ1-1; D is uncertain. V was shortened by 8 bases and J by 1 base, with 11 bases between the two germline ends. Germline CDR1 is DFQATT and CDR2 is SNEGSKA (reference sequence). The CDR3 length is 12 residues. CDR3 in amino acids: CSTPDGNTEAFF. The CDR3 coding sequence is TGCAGTACCCCCGACGGGAACACTGAAGCTTTCTTT.

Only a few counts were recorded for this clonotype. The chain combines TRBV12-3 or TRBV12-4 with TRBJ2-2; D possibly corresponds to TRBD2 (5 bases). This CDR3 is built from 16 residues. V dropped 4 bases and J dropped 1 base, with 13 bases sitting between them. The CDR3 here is CASSSRVSENTGELFF. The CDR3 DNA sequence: TGTGCCAGCAGTTCTAGAGTTAGCGAGAACACCGGGGAGCTGTTTTTT.

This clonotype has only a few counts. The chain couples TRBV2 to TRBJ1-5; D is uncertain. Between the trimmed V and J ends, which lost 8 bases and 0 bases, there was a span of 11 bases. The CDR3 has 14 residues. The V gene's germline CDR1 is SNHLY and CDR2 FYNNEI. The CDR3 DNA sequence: TGTGCCAGCGCGAGGGATTATAGCAATCAGCCCCAGCATTTT. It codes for CASARDYSNQPQHF.

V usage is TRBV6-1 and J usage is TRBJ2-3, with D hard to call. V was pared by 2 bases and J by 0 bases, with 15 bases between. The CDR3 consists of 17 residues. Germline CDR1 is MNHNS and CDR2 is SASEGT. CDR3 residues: CASSEFSGRPSTDTQYF. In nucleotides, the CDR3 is TGTGCCAGCAGTGAATTTAGTGGGCGCCCTAGCACAGATACGCAGTATTTT.

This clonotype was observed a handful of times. DNA of the CDR3: TGTGCCAGCAGCTTAGGGTTACTTATGAATGAGCAGTTCTTC. Protein sequence: CASSLGLLMNEQFF. The chain joins TRBV11-2 to TRBJ2-1, with no clear D. This CDR3 has 14 residues. Germline CDR1 and CDR2: SGHAT and FQNNGV. With 1 base removed from V and 7 bases from J, the gap between germline ends came to 11 bases.

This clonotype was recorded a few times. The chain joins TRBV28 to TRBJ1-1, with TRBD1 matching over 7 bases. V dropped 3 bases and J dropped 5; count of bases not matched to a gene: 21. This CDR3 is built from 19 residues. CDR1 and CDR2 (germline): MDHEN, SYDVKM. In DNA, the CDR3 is TGTGCCAGCAGTTTGATACGAGATACAGGGGTGGGGTTTGGGACTGAAGCTTTCTTT. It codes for CASSLIRDTGVGFGTEAFF.

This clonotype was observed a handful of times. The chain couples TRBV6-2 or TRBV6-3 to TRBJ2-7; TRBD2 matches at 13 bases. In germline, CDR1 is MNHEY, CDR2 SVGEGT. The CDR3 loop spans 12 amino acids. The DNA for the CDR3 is TGTGCCTGTTCCGGACTAGCGGGAGTATTTGAGGTC. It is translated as CACSGLAGVFEV.

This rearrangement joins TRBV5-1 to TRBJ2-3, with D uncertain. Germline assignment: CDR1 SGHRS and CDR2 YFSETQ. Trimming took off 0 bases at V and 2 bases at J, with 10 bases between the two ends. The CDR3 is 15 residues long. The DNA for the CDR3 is TGCGCCAGCAGCTTGGCGGACCTACTCACAGATACGCAGTATTTT. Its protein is CASSLADLLTDTQYF.

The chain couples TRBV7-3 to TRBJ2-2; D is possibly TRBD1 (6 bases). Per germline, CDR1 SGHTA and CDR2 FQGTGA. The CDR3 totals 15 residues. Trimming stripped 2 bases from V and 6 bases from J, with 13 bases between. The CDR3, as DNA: TGTGCCAGCAGCTTACATGAGGGGGTGGCCGGGGAGCTGTTTTTT. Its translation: CASSLHEGVAGELFF.

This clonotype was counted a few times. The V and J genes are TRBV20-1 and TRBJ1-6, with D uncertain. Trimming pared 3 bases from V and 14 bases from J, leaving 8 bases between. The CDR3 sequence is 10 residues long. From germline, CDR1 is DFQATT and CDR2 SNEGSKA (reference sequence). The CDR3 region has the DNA TGCAGTGCTAGGATCATTTCCCTCCACTTT. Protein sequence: CSARIISLHF.

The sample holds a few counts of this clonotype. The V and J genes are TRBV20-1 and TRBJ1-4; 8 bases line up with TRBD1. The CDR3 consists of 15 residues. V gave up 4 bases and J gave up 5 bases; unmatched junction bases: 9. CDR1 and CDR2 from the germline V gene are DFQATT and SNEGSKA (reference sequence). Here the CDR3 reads CSAMAWTGLNEKLFF. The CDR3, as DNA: TGCAGTGCTATGGCCTGGACAGGGTTAAATGAAAAACTGTTTTTT.

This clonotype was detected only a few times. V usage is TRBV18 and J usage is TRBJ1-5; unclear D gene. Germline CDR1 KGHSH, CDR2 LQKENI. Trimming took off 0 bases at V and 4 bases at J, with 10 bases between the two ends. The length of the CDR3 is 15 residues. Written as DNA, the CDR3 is TGTGCCAGCTCACCACCGGGATTAAGGAATCAGCCCCAGCATTTT. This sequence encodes CASSPPGLRNQPQHF.

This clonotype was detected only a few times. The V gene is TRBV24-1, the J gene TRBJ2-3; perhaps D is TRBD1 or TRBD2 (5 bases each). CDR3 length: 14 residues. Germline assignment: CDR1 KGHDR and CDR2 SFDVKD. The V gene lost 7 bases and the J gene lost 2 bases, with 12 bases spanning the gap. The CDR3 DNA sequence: TGTGCCACCAGCCCTTGGGGGATCACAGATACGCAGTATTTT. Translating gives CATSPWGITDTQYF.

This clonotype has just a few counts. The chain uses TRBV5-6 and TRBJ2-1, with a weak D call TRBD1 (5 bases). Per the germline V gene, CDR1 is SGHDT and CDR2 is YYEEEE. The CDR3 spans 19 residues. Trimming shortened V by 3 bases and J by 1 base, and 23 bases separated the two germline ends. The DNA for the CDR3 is TGTGCCAGCAGCTCGGCAGGCGAAGGGGCGGAAGTTTCCTACAATGAGCAGTTCTTC. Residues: CASSSAGEGAEVSYNEQFF.

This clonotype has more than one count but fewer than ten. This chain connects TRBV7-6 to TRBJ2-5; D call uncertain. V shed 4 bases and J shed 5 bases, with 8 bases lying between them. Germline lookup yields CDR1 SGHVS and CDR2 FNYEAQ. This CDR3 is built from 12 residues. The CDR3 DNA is TGTGCCAGCAGCTCATGGATGGAGACCCAGTACTTC. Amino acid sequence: CASSSWMETQYF.